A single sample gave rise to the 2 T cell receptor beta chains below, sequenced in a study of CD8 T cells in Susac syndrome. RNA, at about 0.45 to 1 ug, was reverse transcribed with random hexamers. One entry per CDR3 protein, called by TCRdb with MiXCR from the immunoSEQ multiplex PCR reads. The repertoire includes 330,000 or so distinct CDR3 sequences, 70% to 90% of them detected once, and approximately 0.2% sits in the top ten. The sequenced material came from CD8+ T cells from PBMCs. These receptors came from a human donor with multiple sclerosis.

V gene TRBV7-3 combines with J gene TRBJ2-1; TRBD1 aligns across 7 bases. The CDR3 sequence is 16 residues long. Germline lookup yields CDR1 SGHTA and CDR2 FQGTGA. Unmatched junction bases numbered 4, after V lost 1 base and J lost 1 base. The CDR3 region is CASSLNPTGSYNEQFF. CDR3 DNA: TGTGCCAGCAGCTTAAACCCGACAGGGTCCTACAATGAGCAGTTCTTC. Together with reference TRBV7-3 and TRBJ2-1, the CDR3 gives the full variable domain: GAGVSQTPSNKVTEKGKYVELRCDPISGHTALYWYRQSLGQGPEFLIYFQGTGAADDSGLPNDRFFAVRPEGSVSTLKIQRTERGDSAVYLCASSLNPTGSYNEQFFGPGTRLTVL.

CDR3 nucleotides: TGTGCCAGCAGCAAGGACGTAAGTGAAGCTTTCTTT. Its protein product is CASSKDVSEAFF. The chain couples TRBV28 to TRBJ1-1; D not certain. This CDR3 comprises 12 residues. V gave up 6 bases and J gave up 7 bases, with 12 bases separating them. Germline assignment: CDR1 MDHEN and CDR2 SYDVKM.